Listed below are T cell receptor beta chains from one sample, sequenced in a study of response to subunit inactivated influenza vaccine. TCRdb redid the calling of the RT-PCR reads with MiXCR, one entry per CDR3 protein. This sample has hundreds of thousands of distinct CDR3 sequences, with approximately 11% found just once. This specimen consisted of PBMCs from blood, obtained about 40 days after vaccination. The source is a man in his fifties or sixties who received an inactivated influenza vaccine. Both conserved end residues are part of each CDR3. Where a row states a size, it is once, few, many or the class of an expanded clone; other rows omit it.

CASSQGARSGNTIYF	TRBV7-2	.	TRBJ1-3
CASSITGRTEAFF	TRBV19	.	TRBJ1-1
CASTPYRNTGELFF	TRBV4-3	few	TRBJ2-2
CASSLTGGYNEQFF	TRBV5-1	many	TRBJ2-1
CASSQEWTPRNTEAFF	TRBV4-3	.	TRBJ1-1
CSARDPRGYYEQYF	TRBV20-1	.	TRBJ2-7
CASSRGVSSYNEQFF	TRBV27	few	TRBJ2-1
CSARGGAAEQFF	TRBV20-1	few	TRBJ2-1
CSVRGGGASYEQYF	TRBV20-1	few	TRBJ2-7
CASRGQGAETEAFF	TRBV12-3/TRBV12-4	few	TRBJ1-1
CASSEVVTSNEQFF	TRBV2	.	TRBJ2-1
CASSLGLPRYEQYF	TRBV4-1	few	TRBJ2-7
CASSQAGTLYNEQFF	TRBV4-3	many	TRBJ2-1
CASSSLAAFQETQYF	TRBV28	few	TRBJ2-5
CASSLDWAYGYTF	TRBV7-9	few	TRBJ1-2
CASSQGRTGQFF	TRBV14	few	TRBJ2-1
CATSDWTSGRSDEQFF	TRBV24-1	.	TRBJ2-1
CATSRGNPGTADSPLHF	TRBV15	few	TRBJ1-6
CASSLNRGRDGYTF	TRBV7-2	.	TRBJ1-2
CASSVAAEGTQYF	TRBV28	many	TRBJ2-5
CASGLAGGFNEQFF	TRBV12-3/TRBV12-4	.	TRBJ2-1
CASSGMLDQETQYF	TRBV2	.	TRBJ2-5
CASSYVGVQETQYF	TRBV6-2/TRBV6-3	.	TRBJ2-5
CASRKTGSDYGYTF	TRBV2	few	TRBJ1-2
CSLDRANEQFF	TRBV20-1	few	TRBJ2-1
CASSETSGGARDNEQFF	TRBV9	few	TRBJ2-1
CASSQDRPLPEYNEQFF	TRBV4-3	many	TRBJ2-1
CSVEGSTQYF	TRBV29-1	.	TRBJ2-5
CASSPTTGLNTGELFF	TRBV7-9	.	TRBJ2-2
CAWSKGHSYEQYF	TRBV30	few	TRBJ2-7
CASNGLAGGPGTDTQYF	TRBV6-1	.	TRBJ2-3
CATGSLGVTDTQYF	TRBV13	.	TRBJ2-3